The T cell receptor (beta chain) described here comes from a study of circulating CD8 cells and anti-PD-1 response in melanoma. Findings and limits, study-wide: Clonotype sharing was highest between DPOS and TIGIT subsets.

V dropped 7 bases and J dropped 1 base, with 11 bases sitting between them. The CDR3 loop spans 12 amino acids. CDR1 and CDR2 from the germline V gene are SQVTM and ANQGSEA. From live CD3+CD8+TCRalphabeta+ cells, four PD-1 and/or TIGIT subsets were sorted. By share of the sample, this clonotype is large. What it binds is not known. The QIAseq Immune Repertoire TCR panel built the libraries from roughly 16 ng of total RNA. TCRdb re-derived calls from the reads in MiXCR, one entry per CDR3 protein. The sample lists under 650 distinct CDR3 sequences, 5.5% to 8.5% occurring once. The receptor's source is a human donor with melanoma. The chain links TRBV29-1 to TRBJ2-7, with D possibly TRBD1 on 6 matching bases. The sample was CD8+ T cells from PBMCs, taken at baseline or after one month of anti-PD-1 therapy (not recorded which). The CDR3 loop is CSGWDTSYEQYF. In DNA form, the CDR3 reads TGCAGCGGCTGGGACACATCCTACGAGCAGTACTTC.